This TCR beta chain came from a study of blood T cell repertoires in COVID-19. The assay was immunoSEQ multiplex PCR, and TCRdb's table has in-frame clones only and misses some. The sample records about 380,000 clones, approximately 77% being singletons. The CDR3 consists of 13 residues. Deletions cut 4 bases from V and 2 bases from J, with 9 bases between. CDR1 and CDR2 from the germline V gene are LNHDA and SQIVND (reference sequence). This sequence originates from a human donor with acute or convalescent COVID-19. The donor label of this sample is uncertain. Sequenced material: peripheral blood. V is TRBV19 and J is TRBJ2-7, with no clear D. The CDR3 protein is CASSRYGAYEQYF. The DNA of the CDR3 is TGTGCCAGTAGTAGATACGGAGCCTACGAGCAGTACTTC.